The 6 T cell receptor beta chains reported below all come from one sample, sequenced in a study of early T cells in non-severe SARS-CoV-2 infection. TCRdb re-called the 5' RACE reads with MiXCR, one entry per CDR3 protein. The sample lists approximately 26,000 distinct CDR3 sequences, 3.5% to 5% occurring once. Sequencing was carried out using whole blood. Receptor source: an adult who was a healthcare worker with PCR-confirmed SARS-CoV-2 infection or an uninfected control (not recorded which).

The chain recombines TRBV5-1 with TRBJ2-3, with D uncertain. Trimming removed 3 bases at V and 6 bases at J, with 17 bases between. Germline V gene data show CDR1 as SGHRS and CDR2 as YFSETQ. CDR3 length: 15 amino acids. Written as DNA, the CDR3 is TGCGCCAGCAGCTCCAACCCGGTTGGTGAGGATACGCAGTATTTT. This translates into CASSSNPVGEDTQYF.

This clonotype was seen at least ten times. Here the CDR3 reads CASSLSNDGSPLHF. CDR3 DNA sequence: TGTGCCAGCAGCCTGTCCAACGATGGTTCACCCCTCCACTTT. The rearrangement uses TRBV3-1 and TRBJ1-6; D unresolved. Germline V gene sequence: CDR1 LGHDT, CDR2 YNNKEL (reference sequence). The CDR3 is made up of 14 amino acids. Between the trimmed V and J ends, which lost 4 bases and 9 bases, there was a span of 13 bases.

This clonotype was seen repeatedly, ten times or more. The rearrangement links TRBV30 to TRBJ1-3, with 8 bases that match TRBD1. Germline V gene lookup returns CDR1 GTSNPN and CDR2 SVGIG (reference sequence). This CDR3 is 14 amino acids long. The J segment lost 3 bases and the V segment lost 5 bases, leaving 6 bases of the junction unmatched. CDR3 protein: CAWDRQGIGNTIYF. DNA of the CDR3: TGTGCCTGGGATCGACAGGGGATTGGAAACACCATATATTTT.

This clonotype was seen ten or more times. This sequence joins TRBV29-1 and TRBJ2-4; the D gene is possibly TRBD1 (6 bases). Trimming shortened V by 5 bases and J by 7 bases, and 15 bases separated the two germline ends. The CDR3 runs 13 residues. Germline loops: CDR1 SQVTM, CDR2 ANQGSEA. The chain's CDR3 is CSVKGQPFNIQYF. The CDR3 region has the DNA TGCAGCGTTAAGGGACAACCTTTTAACATTCAGTACTTC.

In its sample, this clonotype was seen many times. The V and J genes are TRBV2 and TRBJ1-4, with D perhaps TRBD1 (6 bases). Germline CDR1 SNHLY, CDR2 FYNNEI. The V end lost 3 bases, the J end lost 2 bases, and 10 bases lay between the germline ends. CDR3 size: 15 residues. CDR3 in amino acids: CASSDSRGTNEKLFF. In DNA, the CDR3 is TGTGCCAGCAGTGACTCCAGGGGCACTAATGAAAAACTGTTTTTT.

This clonotype was seen ten or more times. The rearrangement links TRBV2 to TRBJ1-5; D perhaps matches TRBD1 (5 bases). The CDR3 length is 13 residues. The germline V and J ends were trimmed by 6 bases and 6 bases, with 12 bases remaining between them. Germline lookup yields CDR1 SNHLY and CDR2 FYNNEI. CDR3: CASRGPQGQPQHF. The CDR3 nucleotides are TGTGCCAGCAGGGGGCCTCAGGGTCAGCCCCAGCATTTT.